This passage covers 21 T cell receptor beta chains from one sample sequenced in a study of low-dose radiotherapy and immunotherapy resistance in tumors. TRAV- and TRBV-specific primers, spanning alpha and beta chains, primed first-strand cDNA. TCRs were amplified for approximately 22 PCR cycles with a constant-region primer and V-primer adapter. TCRdb passed the reads through MiXCR, listing each CDR3 protein once. Of about 9,800 distinct CDR3 sequences in the sample, around 80% are singletons; the top ten hold less than 1.5%. The receptor source for this set is a human donor with advanced metastatic prostate, ovarian, gallbladder or colorectal cancer (not recorded which). This table probably holds off-target reads from a library built for another chain.

The rearrangement joins TRBV9 to TRBJ2-1; a possible D gene is TRBD2 (5 bases). Germline-derived CDR1 and CDR2 are SGDLS and YYNGEE. The ends were cut back, 0 bases at V and 4 bases at J, with 11 bases in the middle. This CDR3 has 15 amino acids. CDR3 coding DNA: TGTGCCAGCAGCGTAGGGAGCGGATCATACAATGAGCAGTTCTTC. This translates into CASSVGSGSYNEQFF.

The rearrangement joins TRBV18 to TRBJ1-2, with D perhaps matching TRBD1 (6 bases). Between the trimmed V and J ends, which lost 3 bases and 6 bases, there was a span of 8 bases. Germline V gene lookup returns CDR1 KGHSH and CDR2 LQKENI. This CDR3 region has 12 residues. The CDR3: CASSPSGDGYTF. In nucleotides, the CDR3 is TGTGCCAGCTCACCGTCAGGGGATGGCTACACCTTC.

CDR3 in DNA: TGTGCCAGCAGTTACCCCAAGACTAGCGGGTACAATGAGCAGTTCTTC. Encoded protein: CASSYPKTSGYNEQFF. The rearrangement links TRBV6-8 to TRBJ2-1, with TRBD2 identical over 10 bases. Germline V gives CDR1 MNHGY, CDR2 SAAAGT. CDR3 length: 16 amino acids. The J segment lost 4 bases and the V segment lost 2 bases, leaving 5 bases of the junction unmatched.

V gene TRBV7-2 combines with J gene TRBJ2-3; D is possibly TRBD1 (6 bases). V was clipped by 7 bases and J by 3 bases, with 17 bases between them. From germline, CDR1 is SGHTA and CDR2 FQGNSA. This CDR3 has 15 amino acids. The CDR3 DNA reads as TGTGCCAGCACCCTACCGGGACATGTTACAGATACGCAGTATTTT. It is translated as CASTLPGHVTDTQYF. The variable domain in full, with the rest retrieved from reference TRBV7-2 and TRBJ2-3, is GAGVSQSPSNKVTEKGKDVELRCDPISGHTALYWYRQSLGQGLEFLIYFQGNSAPDKSGLPSDRFSAERTGGSVSTLTIQRTQQEDSAVYLCASTLPGHVTDTQYFGPGTRLTVL.

About this clonotype itself: At one end the junction does not follow the germline gene, possibly because of a read error. J is TRBJ1-2 and V is TRBV12-3 or TRBV12-4; no firm D call. This CDR3 region has 11 residues. Written as DNA, the CDR3 is TGTGCCAGCAGCCCCGGAGGGAACCCAGACTTC. The encoded protein is CASSPGGNPDF.

This chain links TRBV4-1 with TRBJ2-7; no reliable D call. This CDR3 is built from 13 residues. Germline CDR1 is MGHRA and CDR2 is YSYEKL. Trimming shortened V by 4 bases and J by 3 bases, and 10 bases separated the two germline ends. This CDR3 is CASSLEPLYEQYF. CDR3 sequence (DNA): TGCGCCAGCAGCCTTGAACCGCTCTACGAGCAGTACTTC.

This sequence joins TRBV2 and TRBJ1-1; D is unresolved. The CDR3 loop spans 15 amino acids. Trimming left V 5 bases short and J 0 bases short, with 13 bases between. Germline V CDR1 and CDR2: SNHLY, FYNNEI. In DNA form, the CDR3 reads TGTGCCAGCAGTCCCCGACGGCTGGTGAACACTGAAGCTTTCTTT. This sequence encodes CASSPRRLVNTEAFF.

The rearrangement joins TRBV7-9 to TRBJ2-3, with TRBD1 as a possible D gene (6 bases). Per germline, CDR1 SEHNR and CDR2 FQNEAQ (reference sequence). The V end lost 3 bases, the J end lost 13 bases, and 17 bases lay between the germline ends. The CDR3 is made up of 13 amino acids. CDR3 nucleotide sequence: TGTGCCAGCAGCTTTATACCCGACAGGAAAGAGTATTTT. Amino acid sequence: CASSFIPDRKEYF.

The genes are TRBV12-3 or TRBV12-4 and TRBJ2-3; D not resolved. This CDR3 is built from 11 residues. V lost 6 bases and J lost 2, with 3 bases in between. The CDR3 region has the DNA TGTGCCAGCAGCCCCACAGATACGCAGTATTTT. Amino acid sequence: CASSPTDTQYF.

The chain is built from TRBV4-1 and TRBJ1-1; no definite D call. Trimming shortened V by 4 bases and J by 3 bases, and 12 bases separated the two germline ends. This CDR3 is 14 amino acids long. Germline V gives CDR1 MGHRA, CDR2 YSYEKL. The CDR3 loop is CASSLETRDTEAFF. The CDR3 nucleotides read TGCGCCAGCAGCCTGGAAACACGGGACACTGAAGCTTTCTTT.

The V and J genes are TRBV20-1 and TRBJ2-1; 10 bases agree with TRBD2. This CDR3 has 14 amino acids. The ends lost 6 bases at V and 6 bases at J; junction bases unmatched: 8. Germline CDR1 and CDR2: DFQATT and SNEGSKA (reference sequence). The DNA for the CDR3 is TGCAGTGCCCTGCTAGCGGGAGTCGCCAATGAGCAGTTCTTC. Translating gives CSALLAGVANEQFF.

The chain carries TRBV5-8 and TRBJ1-3, with D unclear. The CDR3 has 14 amino acids. Trimming shortened V by 3 bases and J by 0 bases, and 7 bases separated the two germline ends. Per germline, CDR1 SGHTS and CDR2 YDEGEE. The CDR3 nucleotides are TGTGCCAGCAGCTCCGGGTCCTCTGGAAACACCATATATTTT. Translation: CASSSGSSGNTIYF. Filled out from reference TRBV5-8 and TRBJ1-3, the complete variable domain reads EAGVTQSPTHLIKTRGQQATLRCSPISGHTSVYWYQQALGLGLQFLLWYDEGEERNRGNFPPRFSGRQFPNYSSELNVNALELEDSALYLCASSSGSSGNTIYFGEGSWLTVV.

The rearrangement uses TRBV5-6 and TRBJ2-3; possibly TRBD2 for D (5 bases). This CDR3 has 13 amino acids. V was trimmed by 4 bases and J by 4 bases, leaving 10 bases between them. The V gene's germline CDR1 is SGHDT and CDR2 YYEEEE. The chain's CDR3 is CASSRIASDTQYF. CDR3 sequence (DNA): TGTGCCAGCAGCCGAATAGCGTCAGATACGCAGTATTTT.

The chain is built from TRBV28 and TRBJ2-3; 10 bases align to TRBD1. Losses at the gene ends were 4 bases for V and 3 bases for J; bases not matched to a gene: 10. There are 17 residues in the CDR3. Germline CDR1 reads MDHEN; CDR2 reads SYDVKM. The CDR3 reads CASSSPGTGAATDTQYF. DNA of the CDR3: TGTGCCAGCAGTTCCCCGGGGACAGGGGCCGCAACAGATACGCAGTATTTT.

This rearrangement joins TRBV15 to TRBJ1-5, with a possible D match to TRBD1 (5 bases). Germline assignment: CDR1 LNHNV and CDR2 YYDKDF (reference sequence). V was shortened by 5 bases and J by 7 bases, with 18 bases between the two germline ends. The CDR3 consists of 15 residues. CDR3 residues: CATSGGTDYNQPQHF. The CDR3 region has the DNA TGTGCCACCAGCGGCGGGACGGACTATAACCAGCCCCAGCATTTT.

This rearrangement joins TRBV28 to TRBJ2-2; TRBD2 matches 7 bases. The CDR3 contains 14 residues. CDR1 is MDHEN and CDR2 is SYDVKM in the germline V gene. Trimming removed 6 bases from V and 5 bases from J; junction bases left unmatched: 6. CDR3 sequence: CASRRDYSTGELFF. CDR3 nucleotide sequence: TGTGCCAGCAGAAGGGACTACTCTACCGGGGAGCTGTTTTTT.

This chain connects TRBV28 to TRBJ2-7; D ambiguous. The CDR3 contains 14 residues. The germline V gene encodes CDR1 MDHEN and CDR2 SYDVKM. The V gene lost 2 bases and the J gene lost 2 bases, with 10 bases spanning the gap. CDR3 protein: CASSLPIQPYEQYF. The CDR3, as DNA: TGTGCCAGCAGTTTACCTATACAGCCCTACGAGCAGTACTTC. Variable domain in full (rest from reference TRBV28 and TRBJ2-7): DVKVTQSSRYLVKRTGEKVFLECVQDMDHENMFWYRQDPGLGLRLIYFSYDVKMKEKGDIPEGYSVSREKKERFSLILESASTNQTSMYLCASSLPIQPYEQYFGPGTRLTVT.

This rearrangement joins TRBV4-1 to TRBJ1-1; tentative D call: TRBD1 (5 bases). The CDR3 runs 12 residues. The germline V gene encodes CDR1 MGHRA and CDR2 YSYEKL. V was pared by 4 bases and J by 9 bases, with 12 bases between. CDR3 nucleotides: TGCGCCAGCAGCCTTGCAGGGAATAAAGCTTTCTTT. It is translated as CASSLAGNKAFF.

This clonotype has a handful of counts. The CDR3 is CASGLATSGRASYEQFF. Written as DNA, the CDR3 is TGTGCTAGTGGTTTAGCGACTAGCGGGAGGGCTAGTTATGAGCAGTTCTTC. The chain employs TRBV12-5 and TRBJ2-1; TRBD2 matches 14 bases. The CDR3 loop spans 17 amino acids. Trimming took 3 bases from V and 8 from J; bases not matched to a gene: 9. In germline, CDR1 is LGHNT, CDR2 FRNRAP.

This clonotype came up a few times. This chain uses TRBV5-5 with TRBJ2-1; the match to TRBD2 covers 8 bases. CDR1 is SGHKS and CDR2 is YYEKEE in the germline V gene (reference sequence). This CDR3 contains 15 residues. The junction had 6 bases not matched to a gene; V was cut back by 2 bases and J by 5 bases. CDR3 nucleotides: TGTGCCAGCAGCTTTTCTAGCGGGCCAAACAATGAGCAGTTCTTC. It specifies CASSFSSGPNNEQFF.

This chain joins TRBV28 and TRBJ2-1, with D possibly TRBD2 on 6 matching bases. The V gene's germline CDR1 is MDHEN and CDR2 SYDVKM. The CDR3 is made up of 15 amino acids. With 7 bases removed from V and 0 bases from J, the gap between germline ends came to 13 bases. The CDR3 sequence: CASNPDGSSYNEQFF. The CDR3 nucleotides read TGTGCCAGCAACCCCGACGGGAGCTCCTACAATGAGCAGTTCTTC.